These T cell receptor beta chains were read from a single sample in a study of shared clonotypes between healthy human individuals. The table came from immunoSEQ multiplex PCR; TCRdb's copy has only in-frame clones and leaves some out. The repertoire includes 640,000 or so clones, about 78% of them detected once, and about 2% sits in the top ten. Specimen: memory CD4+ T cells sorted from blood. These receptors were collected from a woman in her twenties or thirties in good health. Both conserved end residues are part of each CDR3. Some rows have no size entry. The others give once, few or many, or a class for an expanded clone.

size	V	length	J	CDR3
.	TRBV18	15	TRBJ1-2	CASSSRGRESYGYTF
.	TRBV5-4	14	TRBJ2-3	CASSLGGATDTQYF
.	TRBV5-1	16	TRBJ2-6	CASSLGLVSGANVLTF
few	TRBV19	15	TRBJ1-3	CATAVAGSSGNTIYF
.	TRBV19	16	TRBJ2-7	CASSIETGRGPDEQYF
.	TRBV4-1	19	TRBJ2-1	CASSQGLVRGRWSYNEQFF
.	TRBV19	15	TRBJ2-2	CASRPGQGFTGELFF
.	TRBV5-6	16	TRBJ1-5	CASSFGGPYSNQPQHF
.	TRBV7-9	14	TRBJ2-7	CASRSPGQPYEQYF
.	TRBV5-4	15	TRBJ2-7	CASSGGQGGSYEQYF
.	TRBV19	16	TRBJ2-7	CASSIRGQGAVNEQYF
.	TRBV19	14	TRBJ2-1	CASRRTSGSYEQFF
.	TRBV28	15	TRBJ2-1	CASSPHSGRYNEQFF
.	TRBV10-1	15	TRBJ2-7	CASSESMTGNYEQYF
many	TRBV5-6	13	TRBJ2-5	CASTFLGVATQYF
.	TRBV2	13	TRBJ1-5	CASRGPGNQPQHF
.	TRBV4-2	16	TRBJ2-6	CASTPYNSIGANVLTF
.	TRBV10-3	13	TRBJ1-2	CAITGQVGYGYTF
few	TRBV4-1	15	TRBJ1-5	CASSQEWGRNQPQHF
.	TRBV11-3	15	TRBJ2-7	CASSSRDRAVYEQYF
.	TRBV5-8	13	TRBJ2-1	CASYLAGAGEQFF
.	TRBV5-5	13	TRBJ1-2	CASRPTGNYGYTF
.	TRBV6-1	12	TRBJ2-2	CASSEDTGELFF
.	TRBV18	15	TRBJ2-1	CASSRTRGSYNEQFF
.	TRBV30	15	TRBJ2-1	CAWKPGLHSYNEQFF
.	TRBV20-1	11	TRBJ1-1	CSASWNTEAFF
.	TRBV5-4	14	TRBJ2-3	CASSRDRGTDTQYF
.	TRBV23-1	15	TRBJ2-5	CASSLSGRAQETQYF
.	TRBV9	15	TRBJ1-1	CASSVVGGRDTEAFF
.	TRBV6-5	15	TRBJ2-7	CASSYSIGSSYEQYF
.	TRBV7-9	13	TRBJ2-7	CASTSQGHYEQYF
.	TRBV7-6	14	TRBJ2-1	CASSLGVGTSEQFF
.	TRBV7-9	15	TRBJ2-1	CASSPWTKPHNEQFF
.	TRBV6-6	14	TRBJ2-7	CASSSLAEPYEQYF
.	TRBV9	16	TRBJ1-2	CASSVRTGTGVDGYTF
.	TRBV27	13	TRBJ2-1	CASSPPWGNEQFF
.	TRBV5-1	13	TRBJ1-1	CASSSQENTEAFF
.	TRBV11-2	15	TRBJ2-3	CASSSGLAGSDTQYF
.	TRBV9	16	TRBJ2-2	CASSVAAGGHTGELFF
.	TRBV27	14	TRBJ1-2	CASSVQGAGYGYTF
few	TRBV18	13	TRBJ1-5	CASSPGAAQPQHF
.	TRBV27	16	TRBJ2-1	CASSLVLQSSYNEQFF
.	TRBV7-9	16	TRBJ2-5	CASNRRGAQFQETQYF
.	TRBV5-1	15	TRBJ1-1	CASSLVPGTLTEAFF
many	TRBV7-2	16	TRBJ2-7	CASSLTSGGGTYEQYF
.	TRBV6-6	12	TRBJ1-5	CASRGGDQPQHF